The 13 T cell receptor beta chains reported below all come from one sample, sequenced in a study of CD8 T cells in Susac syndrome. Random-hexamer reverse transcription was applied to about 0.45 to 1 ug RNA. TCRdb independently ran MiXCR on the immunoSEQ multiplex PCR reads; one entry per CDR3 protein. Among more than 65,000 distinct CDR3 sequences listed, 95% were seen once. Material: CD8+ T cells from PBMCs. The receptors shown here come from a human donor with Susac syndrome.

The V gene is TRBV27, the J gene TRBJ2-7, with D possibly TRBD2 on 5 matching bases. V shed 3 bases and J shed 5 bases, with 14 bases lying between them. CDR1 and CDR2 (germline): MNHEY, SMNVEV (reference sequence). This CDR3 region has 14 residues. CDR3 sequence reads: CASSLTPEAHEQYF. DNA of the CDR3: TGTGCCAGCAGTTTGACTCCGGAGGCCCACGAGCAGTACTTC.

The J gene is TRBJ2-3, the V gene TRBV20-1; D not resolved. CDR3 length: 12 residues. The V end was cut by 5 bases, the J end by 0 bases, with 6 bases between. In germline, CDR1 is DFQATT, CDR2 SNEGSKA (reference sequence). The CDR3 region is CSAPLSTDTQYF. CDR3 in DNA: TGCAGTGCTCCCCTGAGCACAGATACGCAGTATTTT.

This rearrangement joins TRBV4-1 to TRBJ1-1; 7 bases map to TRBD1. The trim removed 2 bases at V and 2 bases at J, leaving 5 bases unmatched. This CDR3 comprises 15 residues. The V gene's germline CDR1 is MGHRA and CDR2 YSYEKL. This CDR3 is CASSQQQGSNTEAFF. The DNA for the CDR3 is TGCGCCAGCAGCCAACAACAGGGGAGCAACACTGAAGCTTTCTTT.

This chain connects TRBV4-3 to TRBJ2-1, with TRBD1 as a possible D gene (5 bases). CDR3 length: 16 amino acids. The germline V gene encodes CDR1 LGHNA and CDR2 YSLEER. Trimming stripped 1 base from V and 2 bases from J, with 12 bases between. The CDR3 loop is CASSQGYRTPYNEQFF. The CDR3 DNA sequence: TGCGCCAGCAGCCAAGGGTACAGGACCCCCTACAATGAGCAGTTCTTC.

The gene calls are TRBV29-1 and TRBJ2-1; D not resolved. In germline, CDR1 is SQVTM, CDR2 ANQGSEA. The CDR3 sequence is 12 residues long. The DNA for the CDR3 is TGCAGTACCAAAGTGTCCTACAATGAGCAGTTCTTC. Amino acid sequence: CSTKVSYNEQFF.

The chain has TRBV9 and TRBJ2-5; D ambiguous. With 4 bases removed from V and 4 bases from J, the gap between germline ends came to 8 bases. CDR1 is SGDLS, CDR2 YYNGEE, per germline. The CDR3 is 12 residues long. The CDR3 bases are TGTGCCAGCAGCACCGCCTCAGAGACCCAGTACTTC. Its translation: CASSTASETQYF.

V gene TRBV15 combines with J gene TRBJ2-7; no reliable D call. The CDR3 loop spans 14 amino acids. From germline, CDR1 is LNHNV and CDR2 YYDKDF (reference sequence). Between the trimmed V and J ends, which lost 4 bases and 0 bases, there was a span of 10 bases. This CDR3 is CATSTELFSYEQYF. Written as DNA, the CDR3 is TGTGCCACCAGCACAGAGTTATTCTCCTACGAGCAGTACTTC.

This chain uses TRBV4-3 with TRBJ2-3; perhaps TRBD1 as D (5 bases). With 0 bases removed from V and 2 bases from J, the gap between germline ends came to 9 bases. The CDR3 runs to 15 residues. Germline V CDR1 and CDR2: LGHNA, YSLEER. The CDR3 region is CASSQDRALTDTQYF. The DNA of the CDR3 is TGCGCCAGCAGCCAAGACAGGGCGCTCACAGATACGCAGTATTTT.

The rearrangement uses TRBV25-1 and TRBJ2-1; D not certain. This CDR3 has 17 amino acids. CDR1 MGHDK and CDR2 SYGVNS come from the germline V gene. Trimming took off 6 bases at V and 4 bases at J, with 22 bases between the two ends. The CDR3 reads CASRSRTVSMAYNEQFF. The CDR3 nucleotides are TGTGCCAGCAGGTCCCGTACAGTGAGTATGGCGTACAATGAGCAGTTCTTC.

The V gene is TRBV20-1, the J gene TRBJ2-7; 8 nucleotides agree with TRBD1. Germline lookup yields CDR1 DFQATT and CDR2 SNEGSKA (reference sequence). V lost 6 bases to trimming and J lost 6 bases; unmatched junction nucleotides: 13. The CDR3 length is 14 residues. Here the CDR3 reads CSAVHTGQEREQYF. CDR3 bases: TGCAGTGCGGTCCACACGGGACAGGAGCGCGAGCAGTACTTC.

The chain carries TRBV6-5 and TRBJ1-1; D may be TRBD1 (6 bases). The V and J ends lost 2 bases and 1 base respectively, with 8 bases between them. The germline gives CDR1 MNHEY, CDR2 SVGAGI. There are 14 residues in the CDR3. CDR3 sequence (DNA): TGTGCCAGCAGTTACCGGACAGCGAACACTGAAGCTTTCTTT. Amino acids: CASSYRTANTEAFF.

This rearrangement joins TRBV2 to TRBJ2-7; possible D gene TRBD1, 5 bases. V lost 3 bases and J lost 4, with 13 bases in between. The CDR3 has 14 residues. Germline CDR1 reads SNHLY; CDR2 reads FYNNEI. This chain's CDR3 is CASSEYPGNYEQYF. Here the CDR3 DNA reads TGTGCCAGCAGTGAGTATCCAGGGAATTACGAGCAGTACTTC.

This chain connects TRBV7-8 to TRBJ2-1; no definite D call. Trimming removed 0 bases at V and 12 bases at J, with 9 bases between. Germline-derived CDR1 and CDR2 are SGHVS and FQNEAQ. The CDR3 length is 12 residues. The DNA of the CDR3 is TGTGCCAGCAGCTTAGCGGGGAAGGGGCAGTTCTTC. It translates to CASSLAGKGQFF.